The 22 T cell receptor beta chains in this list originate from one sample, sequenced in a study of blood T cell repertoires in COVID-19. TCRdb's copy holds only in-frame clones and misses some; the assay was immunoSEQ multiplex PCR. The sample lists around 94,000 clones, roughly 86% occurring once. The sample comprised peripheral blood. The receptors here all came from a man aged 45-65 years with active or convalescent COVID-19.

The chain couples TRBV12-3 or TRBV12-4 to TRBJ2-3, with D possibly matching TRBD1 (5 bases). The CDR3 contains 13 residues. Trimming removed 6 bases at V and 2 bases at J, with 9 bases between. In nucleotides, the CDR3 is TGTGCCAGCAGACCGACAGACACAGATACGCAGTATTTT. Translated, it gives CASRPTDTDTQYF.

The chain combines TRBV10-3 with TRBJ2-3; D unresolved. V gave up 9 bases and J gave up 3 bases, with 10 bases separating them. Germline lookup yields CDR1 ENHRY and CDR2 SYGVKD. There are 12 residues in the CDR3. CDR3 DNA sequence: TGTGCCATAGCGACGGGTACAGATACGCAGTATTTT. Amino acids: CAIATGTDTQYF.

This clone has just one count. The rearrangement uses TRBV19 and TRBJ1-4, with D hard to call. The CDR3 totals 15 residues. CDR1 and CDR2 (germline): LNHDA, SQIVND (reference sequence). V lost 6 bases to trimming and J lost 7 bases, with 18 bases between them. In nucleotides, the CDR3 is TGTGCCAGTAGCATCGACGGTATTGGAGTTGAAAAACTGTTTTTT. Protein product: CASSIDGIGVEKLFF.

The rearrangement links TRBV18 to TRBJ1-5; D not certain. The V end lost 2 bases, the J end lost 2 bases, and 4 bases lay between the germline ends. The CDR3 has 13 amino acids. Germline V gene sequence: CDR1 KGHSH, CDR2 LQKENI. Here the CDR3 reads CASSPEGNQPQHF. The CDR3 DNA follows: TGTGCCAGCTCACCAGAGGGCAATCAGCCCCAGCATTTT. Full variable domain (rest looked up from reference TRBV18 and TRBJ1-5): NAGVMQNPRHLVRRRGQEARLRCSPMKGHSHVYWYRQLPEEGLKFMVYLQKENIIDESGMPKERFSAEFPKEGPSILRIQQVVRGDSAAYFCASSPEGNQPQHFGDGTRLSIL.

V usage is TRBV11-2 and J usage is TRBJ2-1; TRBD2 matches 7 bases. This CDR3 spans 16 amino acids. CDR1 is SGHAT, CDR2 FQNNGV, per germline. V shed 1 base and J 3 bases; nucleotides not matched to a gene: 6. The CDR3 nucleotides are TGTGCCAGCAGCTTAGTCGGGGGGAGGGTCTACAATGAGCAGTTCTTC. Residues: CASSLVGGRVYNEQFF.

The chain employs TRBV25-1 and TRBJ1-1; no firm D call. V lost 3 bases to trimming and J lost 4 bases, with 12 bases between them. The CDR3 length is 14 residues. Germline-derived CDR1 and CDR2 are MGHDK and SYGVNS. Written as DNA, the CDR3 is TGTGCCAGCAGTGATCGGTCAAGAGGCACTGAAGCTTTCTTT. This translates into CASSDRSRGTEAFF.

The rearrangement links TRBV10-3 to TRBJ1-4; the match to TRBD1 covers 8 bases. The CDR3 is 16 residues long. Trimming removed 0 bases from V and 7 bases from J; junction bases left unmatched: 7. CDR1 is ENHRY and CDR2 is SYGVKD in the germline V gene. CDR3 in amino acids: CAISESRGQGSEKLFF. For the CDR3, the DNA is TGTGCCATCAGTGAGTCGAGAGGACAGGGAAGTGAAAAACTGTTTTTT.

The chain is built from TRBV19 and TRBJ1-1; 9 nucleotides line up with TRBD1. The CDR3 is 16 amino acids. The junction had 10 bases not matched to a gene; V was cut back by 7 bases and J by 1 base. Germline V gene lookup returns CDR1 LNHDA and CDR2 SQIVND (reference sequence). CDR3 sequence reads: CASTLFGTGRNTEAFF. DNA of the CDR3: TGTGCCAGTACCCTTTTCGGGACAGGGAGGAACACTGAAGCTTTCTTT.

This chain connects TRBV12-3 or TRBV12-4 to TRBJ1-6; no definite D call. The V end was cut by 3 bases, the J end by 5 bases, with 5 bases between. The CDR3 spans 13 residues. The CDR3 here is CASSFTDNSPLHF. The CDR3 nucleotides read TGTGCCAGCAGTTTTACGGATAATTCACCCCTCCACTTT.

The table lists this clone with a few counts. The chain combines TRBV2 with TRBJ2-1; D is undetermined. The CDR3 has 16 amino acids. The V gene lost 8 bases and the J gene lost 0 bases, with 17 bases spanning the gap. The germline gives CDR1 SNHLY, CDR2 FYNNEI. DNA of the CDR3: TGTGCCAGCTATCCCCGAGGCGCAAGCTCCTACAATGAGCAGTTCTTC. As protein: CASYPRGASSYNEQFF.

V is TRBV5-8 and J is TRBJ2-3; 11 nucleotides agree with TRBD2. Trimming at V came to 4 bases and at J to 0 bases, leaving 1 base not matched to a gene. The germline V gene encodes CDR1 SGHTS and CDR2 YDEGEE. This CDR3 has 15 residues. CDR3 sequence: CASSLAGGSTDTQYF. CDR3 in DNA: TGTGCCAGCAGCCTAGCGGGGGGAAGCACAGATACGCAGTATTTT.

The rearrangement uses TRBV5-6 and TRBJ2-7; unclear D gene. The CDR3 is 13 amino acids. With 2 bases removed from V and 0 bases from J, the gap between germline ends came to 6 bases. CDR1 is SGHDT, CDR2 YYEEEE, per germline. CDR3 residues: CASSLMSSYEQYV. CDR3 sequence (DNA): TGTGCCAGCAGCTTAATGAGCTCCTACGAGCAGTACGTC.

This clone is a singleton in its sample. The chain recombines TRBV14 with TRBJ2-2; 9 nucleotides match TRBD1. From germline, CDR1 is SGHDN and CDR2 FVKESK. This CDR3 is built from 17 residues. V lost 1 base, J lost 3 bases, and 6 bases stayed unmatched. The CDR3 nucleotides are TGTGCCAGCAGCCAAGCCGTACAGGGGGCTTACACCGGGGAGCTGTTTTTT. As protein: CASSQAVQGAYTGELFF.

This chain uses TRBV12-5 with TRBJ2-1, with 8 bases lining up with TRBD1. The V gene end was trimmed by 1 base and the J gene end by 2 bases; junction bases not matched to a gene: 1. The germline CDR1 and CDR2 sequences are LGHNT and FRNRAP. This CDR3 has 15 residues. As DNA, the CDR3 is TGTGCTAGTGGTTTGGGGACAGGGCCCTACAATGAGCAGTTCTTC. Its translation: CASGLGTGPYNEQFF.

This clone was detected only a few times. The rearrangement joins TRBV5-1 to TRBJ1-6; the match to TRBD1 covers 7 bases. Germline V gives CDR1 SGHRS, CDR2 YFSETQ. The CDR3 length is 14 residues. V shed 5 bases, J shed 7 bases, and the junction held 6 bases outside the gene matches. The CDR3 DNA follows: TGCGCCAGCAGGCTCGGGACAGCCAATTCACCCCTCCACTTT. Residues: CASRLGTANSPLHF.

This chain connects TRBV6-5 to TRBJ1-1; D unclear. The CDR3 runs to 13 residues. The V and J ends lost 1 base and 7 bases respectively, with 10 bases between them. CDR1 and CDR2 from the germline V gene are MNHEY and SVGAGI. The CDR3 reads CASSYFRGGEAFF. The CDR3 nucleotides are TGTGCCAGCAGTTACTTCCGGGGTGGTGAAGCTTTCTTT.

The chain employs TRBV24-1 and TRBJ2-3; a possible D gene is TRBD1 (6 bases). Per the germline V gene, CDR1 is KGHDR and CDR2 is SFDVKD. V was pared by 9 bases and J by 6 bases, with 21 bases between. There are 15 residues in the CDR3. CDR3 sequence reads: CATSDQGLRGDTQYF. The CDR3, as DNA: TGTGCCACCTCCGACCAGGGGCTGAGGGGGGATACGCAGTATTTT.

The rearrangement uses TRBV7-2 and TRBJ1-2; 10 bases are a match to TRBD1. The CDR3 has 15 amino acids. V lost 2 bases, J lost 5 bases, and 5 bases stayed unmatched. The germline V gene encodes CDR1 SGHTA and CDR2 FQGNSA. CDR3 sequence reads: CASSLRDRGLYGYTF. DNA of the CDR3: TGTGCCAGCAGCTTAAGGGACAGGGGATTATATGGCTACACCTTC.

This clone appeared a few times. This chain connects TRBV9 to TRBJ1-2; TRBD1 is a possible D gene (6 bases). Germline lookup yields CDR1 SGDLS and CDR2 YYNGEE. The CDR3 has 15 residues. Trimming removed 0 bases from V and 3 bases from J, with 12 bases in between. The CDR3 nucleotides are TGTGCCAGCAGCGTAGGGCAGGGGCCGGACTATGGCTACACCTTC. Protein: CASSVGQGPDYGYTF.

The gene calls are TRBV27 and TRBJ1-6; possibly TRBD1 for D (6 bases). From germline, CDR1 is MNHEY and CDR2 SMNVEV (reference sequence). Between the trimmed V and J ends, which lost 6 bases and 4 bases, there was a span of 10 bases. This CDR3 has 14 amino acids. CDR3 nucleotides: TGTGCCAGCAGGGGGGCCTTTTATAATTCACCCCTCCACTTT. Translation gives CASRGAFYNSPLHF.

V is TRBV7-9 and J is TRBJ2-2; 8 positions match TRBD1. Losses at the gene ends were 11 bases for V and 4 bases for J; bases not matched to a gene: 9. Germline values: CDR1 SEHNR, CDR2 FQNEAQ (reference sequence). CDR3 length equals 14 residues. The CDR3, as DNA: TGTGCCGGCCAAGGACAGGGTACCACCGGGGAGCTGTTTTTT. The encoded protein is CAGQGQGTTGELFF.

The V call is TRBV28, the J call TRBJ1-5, with a weak D call TRBD1 (6 bases). Between the trimmed V and J ends, which lost 5 bases and 5 bases, there was a span of 7 bases. This CDR3 has 12 amino acids. Per germline, CDR1 MDHEN and CDR2 SYDVKM. In DNA form, the CDR3 reads TGTGCCAGCAGTGCAGGGGATCAGCCCCAGCATTTT. This encodes CASSAGDQPQHF.